This TCR beta chain was identified in a study of response to subunit inactivated influenza vaccine. Study-level findings and limits: The authors put forward the suggestion that each seasonal influenza vaccination may bring in only a limited number of new T cells.

Of note for this clonotype: No antigen is known for it.

Germline V gene sequence: CDR1 ENHRY, CDR2 SYGVKD. V lost 6 bases, J lost 7 bases, and 16 bases lay in between. The CDR3 is 14 amino acids. TCRdb independently ran MiXCR on the RT-PCR reads; one entry per CDR3 protein. Seen here are 500,000 to 600,000 distinct CDR3 sequences, 14% observed once, and the top ten hold around 10%. The V call is TRBV10-3, the J call TRBJ2-1; D not resolved. The source material was PBMCs from blood, sampled approximately 13 days after vaccination. The receptor comes from a man aged 50 to 60 who received an inactivated influenza vaccine. The CDR3 protein is CAIRPTGNRNEQFF. CDR3 sequence (DNA): TGTGCCATCAGACCGACCGGTAATCGGAATGAGCAGTTCTTC.